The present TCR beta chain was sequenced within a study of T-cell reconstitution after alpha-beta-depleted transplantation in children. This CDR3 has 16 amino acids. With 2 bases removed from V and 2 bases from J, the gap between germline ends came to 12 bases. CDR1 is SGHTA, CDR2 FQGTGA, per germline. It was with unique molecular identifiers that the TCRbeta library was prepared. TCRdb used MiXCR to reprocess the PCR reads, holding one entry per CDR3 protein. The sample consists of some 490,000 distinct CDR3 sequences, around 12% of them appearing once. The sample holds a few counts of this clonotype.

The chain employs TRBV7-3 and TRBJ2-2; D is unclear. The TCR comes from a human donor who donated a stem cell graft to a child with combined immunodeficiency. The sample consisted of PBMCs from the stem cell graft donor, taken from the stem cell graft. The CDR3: CASSLDVAPNTGELFF. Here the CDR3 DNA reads TGTGCCAGCAGCTTAGATGTGGCTCCTAACACCGGGGAGCTGTTTTTT.